The text below deals with one T cell receptor beta chain. Enrolment of Seattle patients took place during active infection, and they were followed longitudinally. These data are taken from a study of blood T cell repertoires in COVID-19. Overall study: Donors in the United States, Italy and Spain gave samples during acute or convalescent COVID-19. Sources were T cells, B-cell-depleted T cells, or PBMCs; the material itself was cDNA or gDNA.

Original analysis: Amplification with reference gene primers provided the estimates of nucleated cell counts. TCRdb keeps only in-frame clones here, not all; method: immunoSEQ multiplex PCR. The D gene and trimming were derived from the DNA, and the V and J assignments and clone size from that table. The sample shows roughly 220,000 clones, approximately 86% of them seen only once. The sequencing input was peripheral blood. The clonotype comes from a woman aged 45 to 65 with COVID-19, enrolled during active disease.

In DNA, the CDR3 is TGCAGCGTCCCCGCGCAGGGGGTCTATGGCTACACCTTC. It encodes CSVPAQGVYGYTF. The chain carries TRBV29-1 and TRBJ1-2, with 7 bases aligning to TRBD1. CDR3 length: 13 residues. With 6 bases clipped from V and 4 bases from J, the junction kept 8 bases outside the gene matches. Germline V lookup: CDR1 SQVTM, CDR2 ANQGSEA.